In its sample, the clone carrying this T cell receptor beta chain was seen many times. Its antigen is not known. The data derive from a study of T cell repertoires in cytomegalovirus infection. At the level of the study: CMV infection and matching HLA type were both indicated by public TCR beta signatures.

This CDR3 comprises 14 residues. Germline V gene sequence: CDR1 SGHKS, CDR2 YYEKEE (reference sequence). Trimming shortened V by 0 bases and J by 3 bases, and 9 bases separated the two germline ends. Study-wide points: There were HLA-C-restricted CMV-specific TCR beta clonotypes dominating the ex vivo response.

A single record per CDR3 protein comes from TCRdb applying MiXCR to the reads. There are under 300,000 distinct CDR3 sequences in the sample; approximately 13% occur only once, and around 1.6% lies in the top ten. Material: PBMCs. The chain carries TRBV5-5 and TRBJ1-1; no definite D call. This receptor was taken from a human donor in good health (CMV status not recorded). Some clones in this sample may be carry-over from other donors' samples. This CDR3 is CASSLGLLDTEAFF. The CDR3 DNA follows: TGTGCCAGCAGCTTGGGACTCTTGGACACTGAAGCTTTCTTT.